A single sample is the source of the 11 T cell receptor beta chains below, sequenced in a study of circulating CD8 cells and anti-PD-1 response in melanoma. Each library started from roughly 16 ng of total RNA using the QIAseq Immune Repertoire TCR panel. One entry per CDR3 protein, called by TCRdb with MiXCR from the reads. The sample consists of 500 or so distinct CDR3 sequences, under 12% of them appearing once. Four subsets defined by PD-1 and/or TIGIT were sorted from live CD3+CD8+TCRalphabeta+ cells. The sample was CD8+ T cells from PBMCs, taken at baseline or after one month of anti-PD-1 therapy (not recorded which). All receptors come from a human donor with melanoma.

The CDR3 is CASNAGTSYEQFF. For the CDR3, the DNA is TGTGCCAGTAACGCAGGGACTTCCTATGAGCAGTTCTTC. This rearrangement joins TRBV2 to TRBJ2-1; tentatively, D is TRBD2 (6 bases). This CDR3 is 13 amino acids long. Germline CDR1 is SNHLY and CDR2 is FYNNEI. The V and J ends lost 9 bases and 8 bases respectively, with 17 bases between them.

This clonotype is deemed large. The genes are TRBV28 and TRBJ2-5, with D maybe TRBD1 (6 bases). The CDR3 is 15 residues long. V gave up 6 bases and J gave up 0 bases, with 14 bases separating them. CDR1 and CDR2 from the germline V gene are MDHEN and SYDVKM. The CDR3 reads CASRLPQGHQETQYF. CDR3 DNA: TGTGCCAGCAGATTACCCCAGGGGCACCAAGAGACCCAGTACTTC.

The genes are TRBV11-2 and TRBJ1-2, with D unclear. Germline values: CDR1 SGHAT, CDR2 FQNNGV. This CDR3 region has 14 residues. Deletions cut 2 bases from V and 5 bases from J, with 12 bases between. The CDR3 spells CASSLQSDNYGYTF. The CDR3 DNA follows: TGTGCCAGCAGCTTACAGTCAGACAATTATGGCTACACCTTC.

A note on this clonotype: This clone may be a read error of a much larger clone one base away. This sequence joins TRBV12-3 or TRBV12-4 and TRBJ2-1; TRBD1 matches 9 bases. Unmatched junction bases numbered 7, after V lost 7 bases and J lost 3 bases. This CDR3 is built from 15 residues. CDR3: CASKRGTGFYNEQFF. CDR3 coding DNA: TGTGCCAGCAAAAGAGGGACAGGGTTCTACAATGAGCAGTTCTTC.

Judged by abundance, this clonotype is medium-sized. The rearrangement joins TRBV19 to TRBJ2-7; perhaps TRBD2 as D (6 bases). Trimming removed 3 bases at V and 6 bases at J, with 12 bases between. Germline V CDR1 and CDR2: LNHDA, SQIVND (reference sequence). This CDR3 region has 13 residues. The CDR3 region has the DNA TGTGCCAGTAGTATCGGCCAAGCGGGCGAGCAGTACTTC. Translation gives CASSIGQAGEQYF.

By share, this clonotype ranks as medium-sized (0.01 to 0.1%). This chain uses TRBV19 with TRBJ1-6; D is undetermined. The CDR3 spans 13 residues. Germline CDR1 LNHDA, CDR2 SQIVND (reference sequence). The ends were cut back, 1 base at V and 13 bases at J, with 11 bases in the middle. The CDR3 loop is CASSIVSRSPLHF. For the CDR3, the DNA is TGTGCCAGTAGTATAGTATCCAGGAGTCCCCTCCACTTT.

Within the sample, this clonotype is large. The chain recombines TRBV7-8 with TRBJ2-2; 11 bases agree with TRBD1. Germline-derived CDR1 and CDR2 are SGHVS and FQNEAQ. The CDR3 loop spans 16 amino acids. The trim removed 4 bases at V and 7 bases at J, leaving 8 bases unmatched. The CDR3 DNA is TGTGCCAGCAGCTCCGGACAGGGGGCTATGGTCGGGGAGCTGTTTTTT. It encodes CASSSGQGAMVGELFF.

By its share, this clonotype is large. The rearrangement links TRBV5-4 to TRBJ1-2, with 7 bases identical to TRBD1. Germline CDR1 and CDR2: SGHNT and YYREEE (reference sequence). With 5 bases clipped from V and 1 base from J, the junction kept 8 bases outside the gene matches. The length of the CDR3 is 15 residues. The CDR3 protein is CASSSQGVFNYGYTF. CDR3 coding DNA: TGTGCCAGCAGTTCTCAGGGGGTTTTTAACTATGGCTACACCTTC.

By its share, this clonotype is medium-sized (0.01 to 0.1%). The gene calls are TRBV5-1 and TRBJ2-1; the match to TRBD2 covers 11 bases. The length of the CDR3 is 14 residues. V lost 4 bases to trimming and J lost 4 bases; unmatched junction nucleotides: 1. In germline, CDR1 is SGHRS, CDR2 YFSETQ. CDR3 in DNA: TGCGCCAGCAGCGCTAGCGGGGGGTACAATGAGCAGTTCTTC. This encodes CASSASGGYNEQFF.

The V gene is TRBV3-1, the J gene TRBJ1-1; the D is unclear. Trimming shortened V by 4 bases and J by 1 base, and 7 bases separated the two germline ends. Germline CDR1 and CDR2: LGHDT and YNNKEL (reference sequence). The CDR3 totals 13 residues. The CDR3 sequence: CASSLTENTEAFF. The CDR3 DNA is TGTGCCAGCAGCCTCACAGAGAACACTGAAGCTTTCTTT. Using reference TRBV3-1 and TRBJ1-1 for the parts outside the CDR3, the full variable domain is DTAVSQTPKYLVTQMGNDKSIKCEQNLGHDTMYWYKQDSKKFLKIMFSYNNKELIINETVPNRFSPKSPDKAHLNLHINSLELGDSAVYFCASSLTENTEAFFGQGTRLTVV.

This clonotype is judged large. This rearrangement joins TRBV4-3 to TRBJ2-7; tentatively, D is TRBD1 (5 bases). CDR1 and CDR2 (germline): LGHNA, YSLEER. The CDR3 contains 17 residues. Between the trimmed V and J ends, which lost 4 bases and 3 bases, there was a span of 22 bases. CDR3 loop: CASSRSLWAGKNYEQYF. The CDR3 nucleotides are TGCGCCAGCAGCCGATCTCTTTGGGCAGGGAAGAACTACGAGCAGTACTTC.